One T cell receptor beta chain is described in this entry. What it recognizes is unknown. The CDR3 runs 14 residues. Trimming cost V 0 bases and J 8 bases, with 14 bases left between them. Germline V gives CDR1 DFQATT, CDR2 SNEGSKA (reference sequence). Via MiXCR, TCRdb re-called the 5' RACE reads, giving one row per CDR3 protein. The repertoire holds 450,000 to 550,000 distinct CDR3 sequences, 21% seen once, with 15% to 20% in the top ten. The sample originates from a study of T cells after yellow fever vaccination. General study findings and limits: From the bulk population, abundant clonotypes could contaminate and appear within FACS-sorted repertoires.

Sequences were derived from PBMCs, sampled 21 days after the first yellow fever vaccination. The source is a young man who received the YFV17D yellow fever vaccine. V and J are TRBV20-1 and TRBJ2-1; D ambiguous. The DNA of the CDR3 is TGCAGTGCTAGAGATAGCCGGGTCGAGCATGAGCAGTTCTTC. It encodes CSARDSRVEHEQFF.